Described below is a single T cell receptor (beta chain) sequence and its context. Recruits, aged about 18 to 95 years, lived in 20 to 30 US areas. This entry comes from a study of blood T cell repertoires in COVID-19. The table came from immunoSEQ multiplex PCR; TCRdb's copy has only in-frame clones and leaves some out. The table records about 330,000 clones, less than 90% of them present only once. Looked up from germline, CDR1 is SGHTA and CDR2 is FQGNSA. This CDR3 comprises 15 residues. The V gene end was trimmed by 3 bases and the J gene end by 8 bases; junction bases not matched to a gene: 12. The V call is TRBV7-2, the J call TRBJ1-2, with 7 bases lining up with TRBD1. This receptor was identified in a woman aged 25-40 years who had recovered from COVID-19. Sequenced input: PBMCs or T cells enriched from blood (not recorded which). Written as DNA, the CDR3 is TGTGCCAGCAGCTTGCAGGGGACAGCCGCAGGAGGCTACACCTTC. Protein product: CASSLQGTAAGGYTF.